The rows below give T cell receptor beta chains drawn from one sample of a study of cytomegalovirus exposure and HLA in healthy donors. Method: immunoSEQ multiplex PCR; TCRdb's copy keeps in-frame clones and lacks some. The sample includes around 160,000 clones, roughly 78% of them seen just once. Sample: PBMCs. The receptors were sampled from a man aged 40-49 years in good health and CMV-seropositive. The conserved cysteine and the conserved F or W are not part of the CDR3 here. D genes are given only for firm matches. Where a row states a size, it is once, few, many or the class of an expanded clone; other rows omit it.

d_gene	abundance	v_gene	j_gene	CDR3aa
TRBD1	-	TRBV5-6	TRBJ1-2	ASSLAQGALYGYT
TRBD1	-	TRBV30	TRBJ1-6	AWSGQGENSPLH
-	-	TRBV29-1	TRBJ1-3	SVDRQGSDTIY
-	-	TRBV18	TRBJ2-7	ASSPYLTQSGRPGEQY
TRBD1	once	TRBV30	TRBJ2-7	AWSAHPGQGNEQY
-	-	TRBV5-5	TRBJ1-5	ASSSAGGVNQPQH
-	once	TRBV10-3	TRBJ2-1	AIMRVGGGSDEQF
TRBD1	-	TRBV6-6	TRBJ1-5	ASSQDRRGNQPQH
-	-	TRBV11-2	TRBJ2-2	ASSLGTGRDGELF
-	-	TRBV5-1	TRBJ1-2	ASSYDSNYGYT
-	-	TRBV5-1	TRBJ2-7	ASSLVAEKSSYEQY
TRBD1	-	TRBV6-5	TRBJ2-1	ASSRQGARRNEQF
TRBD1	-	TRBV7-2	TRBJ1-5	ASSLGDSSNQPQH
TRBD1	-	TRBV11-3	TRBJ2-3	ASSPTRDRPGTQY
-	-	TRBV9	TRBJ2-7	ASSVLLGPRAGEQY
TRBD2	-	TRBV5-1	TRBJ2-3	ASSLLAGSTDTQY
TRBD2	-	TRBV7-7	TRBJ2-3	ASSLSASGGTDTQY
-	-	TRBV30	TRBJ1-5	AWSVRQNNQPQH
TRBD1	-	TRBV6-1	TRBJ2-5	ASTRGYQETQY
TRBD1	-	TRBV19	TRBJ1-1	ASSIDRVTEAF
-	-	TRBV6-5	TRBJ1-2	ASSYPDYGYT
-	-	TRBV5-4	TRBJ1-6	ASSPPGGGKNSPLH
-	-	TRBV27	TRBJ1-5	ASSTTTRDSSDGNQPQH
TRBD2	-	TRBV7-2	TRBJ2-1	ASSLAGGHQYEQF
TRBD2	once	TRBV10-1	TRBJ2-1	ASSESITSGGYNEQF
-	once	TRBV7-9	TRBJ2-7	SSSLRGGVSYEQY
TRBD1	-	TRBV28	TRBJ2-1	ASSARDRFDNEQF
TRBD1	once	TRBV6-5	TRBJ2-7	ASRLGQWAQYEQY
TRBD2	few	TRBV7-2	TRBJ2-1	ASSPGLAGYNEQF
-	-	TRBV18	TRBJ1-1	ASSPQGRNTEAF
-	once	TRBV27	TRBJ1-5	ASSLMASNQPQH
-	-	TRBV2	TRBJ1-6	ASSEGGPGSYNSPLH
-	many	TRBV27	TRBJ2-1	ASSPYGLSEQF
-	-	TRBV5-1	TRBJ2-1	ASSSMALDSYNEQF
TRBD2	-	TRBV6-1	TRBJ2-1	ASSAIRWLAGGWDEQF
TRBD1	-	TRBV5-8	TRBJ1-1	ASSRAFNRGRTEAF
-	many	TRBV6-5	TRBJ2-7	ASSYLGRGSEQY
-	-	TRBV7-2	TRBJ2-5	ASSFRTSGETQY
TRBD2	few	TRBV15	TRBJ2-5	ATSRGGLETQY
TRBD1	-	TRBV12-5	TRBJ2-5	ASGWGDREGETQY
TRBD1	few	TRBV5-6	TRBJ1-5	ASSLSTGGGSQPQH
TRBD2	-	TRBV19	TRBJ2-3	ASSKGGFGSTDTQY
-	-	TRBV7-3	TRBJ2-1	ASSLASLQNEQF
TRBD2	-	TRBV7-2	TRBJ2-2	ASTPPGGRTGELF
TRBD2	-	TRBV28	TRBJ2-1	ASSLPGLAGNNEQF
-	-	TRBV20-1	TRBJ1-1	SAAVVEAF
-	-	TRBV28	TRBJ2-3	ASSFDEQGNYADTQY
TRBD1	-	TRBV15	TRBJ1-1	ATSGGQGATEAF
-	-	TRBV6-1	TRBJ1-2	ASRIPGQDGYT
TRBD2	-	TRBV27	TRBJ2-1	ASSLSSSGRGSFQF
TRBD1	few	TRBV4-1	TRBJ1-5	ASSQGQGGQPQH
TRBD2	-	TRBV5-1	TRBJ2-3	ASSLNNGRASDTQY
-	-	TRBV19	TRBJ1-1	ASQTRGNTEAF
-	few	TRBV5-1	TRBJ2-5	ASSFGRLETQY
TRBD1	once	TRBV5-6	TRBJ1-4	ASSLMRGDSNEKLF
TRBD1	-	TRBV15	TRBJ2-2	ATSRDQGQGAFGELF